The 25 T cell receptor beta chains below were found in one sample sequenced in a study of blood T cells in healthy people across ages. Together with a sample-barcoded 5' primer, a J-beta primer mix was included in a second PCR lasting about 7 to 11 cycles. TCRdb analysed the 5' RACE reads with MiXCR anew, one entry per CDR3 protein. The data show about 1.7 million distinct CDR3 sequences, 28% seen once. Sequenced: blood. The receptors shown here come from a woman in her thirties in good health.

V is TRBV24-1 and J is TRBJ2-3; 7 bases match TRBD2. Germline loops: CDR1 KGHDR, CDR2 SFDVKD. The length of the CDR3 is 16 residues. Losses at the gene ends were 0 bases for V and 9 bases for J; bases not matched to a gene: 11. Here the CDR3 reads CATSDLQVGGIETQYF. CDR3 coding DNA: TGTGCCACCAGTGATTTGCAGGTGGGGGGGATTGAGACGCAGTATTTT.

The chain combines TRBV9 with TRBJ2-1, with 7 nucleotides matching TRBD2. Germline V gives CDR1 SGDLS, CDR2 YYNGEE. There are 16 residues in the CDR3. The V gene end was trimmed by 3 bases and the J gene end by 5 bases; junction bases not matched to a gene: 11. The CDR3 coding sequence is TGTGCCAGCAGCGGGGCCGGACTAGGTTCCCACAATGAGCAGTTCTTC. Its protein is CASSGAGLGSHNEQFF.

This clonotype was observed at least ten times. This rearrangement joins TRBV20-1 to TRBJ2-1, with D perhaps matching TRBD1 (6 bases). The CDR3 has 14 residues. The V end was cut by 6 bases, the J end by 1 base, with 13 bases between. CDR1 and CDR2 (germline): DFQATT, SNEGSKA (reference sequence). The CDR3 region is CSAAPTGSYNEQFF. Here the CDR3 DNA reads TGCAGTGCCGCTCCGACAGGTTCCTACAATGAGCAGTTCTTC.

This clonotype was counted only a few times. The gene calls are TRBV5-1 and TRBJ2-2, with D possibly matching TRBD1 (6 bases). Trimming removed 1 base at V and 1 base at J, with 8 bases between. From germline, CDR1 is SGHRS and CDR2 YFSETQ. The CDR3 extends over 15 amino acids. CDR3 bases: TGCGCCAGCAGCTTGTGGACAGAGAACACCGGGGAGCTGTTTTTT. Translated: CASSLWTENTGELFF.

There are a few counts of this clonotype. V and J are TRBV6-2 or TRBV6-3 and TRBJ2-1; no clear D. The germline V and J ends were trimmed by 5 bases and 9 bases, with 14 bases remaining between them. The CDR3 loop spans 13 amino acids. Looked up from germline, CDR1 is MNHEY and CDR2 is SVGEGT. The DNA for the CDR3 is TGTGCCAGCAGTCCTACAAGTTTGGGTGAGCAGTTCTTC. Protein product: CASSPTSLGEQFF.

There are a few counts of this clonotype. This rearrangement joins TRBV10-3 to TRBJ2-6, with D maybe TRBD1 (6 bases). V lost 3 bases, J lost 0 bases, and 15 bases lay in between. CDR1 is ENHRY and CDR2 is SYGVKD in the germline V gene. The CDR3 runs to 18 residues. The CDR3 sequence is CAISDFTGSLSGANVLTF. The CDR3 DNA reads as TGTGCCATCAGTGATTTTACAGGGTCGCTCTCTGGGGCCAACGTCCTGACTTTC.

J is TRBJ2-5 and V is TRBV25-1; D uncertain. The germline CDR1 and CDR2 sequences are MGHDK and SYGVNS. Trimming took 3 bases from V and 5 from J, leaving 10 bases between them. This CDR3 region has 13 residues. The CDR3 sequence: CASSDRISETQYF. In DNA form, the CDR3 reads TGTGCCAGCAGTGATAGGATTTCGGAGACCCAGTACTTC.

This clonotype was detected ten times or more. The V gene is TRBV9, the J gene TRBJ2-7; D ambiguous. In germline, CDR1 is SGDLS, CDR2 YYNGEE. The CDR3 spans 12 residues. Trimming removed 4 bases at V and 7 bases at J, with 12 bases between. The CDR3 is CASSSDVREQYF. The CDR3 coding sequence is TGTGCCAGCAGCTCCGACGTCAGGGAGCAGTACTTC.

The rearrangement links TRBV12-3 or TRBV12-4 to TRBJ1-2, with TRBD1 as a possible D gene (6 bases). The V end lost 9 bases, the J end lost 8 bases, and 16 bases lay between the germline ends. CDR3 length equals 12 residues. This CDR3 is CASSTGPLGYTF. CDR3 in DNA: TGTGCCAGTTCGACAGGCCCCCTGGGCTACACCTTC.

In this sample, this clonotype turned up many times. CDR3 sequence (DNA): TGCAGCGTTAGACTAGCAGCCTACAATGAGCAGTTCTTC. Its translation: CSVRLAAYNEQFF. The gene calls are TRBV29-1 and TRBJ2-1; TRBD2 agrees at 7 bases. Germline lookup yields CDR1 SQVTM and CDR2 ANQGSEA. Trimming took 5 bases from V and 2 from J; bases not matched to a gene: 3. The CDR3 is 13 amino acids.

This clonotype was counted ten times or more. The CDR3 DNA is TGTGCCACCAGTGAGACCGGACCTTCCTACGAGCAGTACTTC. Translation gives CATSETGPSYEQYF. The V call is TRBV24-1, the J call TRBJ2-7; D is undetermined. This CDR3 region has 14 residues. V lost 4 bases to trimming and J lost 1 base, with 10 bases between them. Germline V CDR1 and CDR2: KGHDR, SFDVKD.

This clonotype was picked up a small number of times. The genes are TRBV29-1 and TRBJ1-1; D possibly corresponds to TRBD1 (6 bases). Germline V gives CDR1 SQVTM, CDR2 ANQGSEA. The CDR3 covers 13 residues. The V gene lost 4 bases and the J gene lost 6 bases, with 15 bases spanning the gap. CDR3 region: CSVGVLQGAEAFF. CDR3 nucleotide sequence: TGCAGCGTTGGGGTTTTACAGGGCGCTGAAGCTTTCTTT.

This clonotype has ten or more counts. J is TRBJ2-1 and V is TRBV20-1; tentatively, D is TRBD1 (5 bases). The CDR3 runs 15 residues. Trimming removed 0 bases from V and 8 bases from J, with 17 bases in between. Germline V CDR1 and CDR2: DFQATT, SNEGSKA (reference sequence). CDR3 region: CSARDGSLWGDEQFF. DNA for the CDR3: TGCAGTGCTAGAGATGGTAGCCTCTGGGGCGATGAGCAGTTCTTC.

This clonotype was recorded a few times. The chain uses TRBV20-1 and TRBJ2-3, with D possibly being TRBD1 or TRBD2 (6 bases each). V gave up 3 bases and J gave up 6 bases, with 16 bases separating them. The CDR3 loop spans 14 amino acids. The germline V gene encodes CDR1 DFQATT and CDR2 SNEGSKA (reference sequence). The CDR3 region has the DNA TGCAGTGCTAGTTCGGGGGCCCCGGGGGATACGCAGTATTTT. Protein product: CSASSGAPGDTQYF.

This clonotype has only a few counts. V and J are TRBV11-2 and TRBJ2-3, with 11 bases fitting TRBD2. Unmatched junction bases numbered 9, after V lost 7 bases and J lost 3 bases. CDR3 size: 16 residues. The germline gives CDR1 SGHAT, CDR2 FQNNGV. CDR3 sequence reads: CASTPGLADWTDTQYF. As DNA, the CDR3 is TGTGCCAGCACCCCGGGACTAGCGGATTGGACAGATACGCAGTATTTT.

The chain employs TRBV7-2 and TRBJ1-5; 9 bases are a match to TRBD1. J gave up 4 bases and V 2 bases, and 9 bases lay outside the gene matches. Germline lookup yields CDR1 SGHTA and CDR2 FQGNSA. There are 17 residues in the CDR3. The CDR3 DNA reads TGTGCCAGCAGCTTACGCTACGGGACAGGGATGAATCAGCCCCAGCATTTT. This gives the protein CASSLRYGTGMNQPQHF.

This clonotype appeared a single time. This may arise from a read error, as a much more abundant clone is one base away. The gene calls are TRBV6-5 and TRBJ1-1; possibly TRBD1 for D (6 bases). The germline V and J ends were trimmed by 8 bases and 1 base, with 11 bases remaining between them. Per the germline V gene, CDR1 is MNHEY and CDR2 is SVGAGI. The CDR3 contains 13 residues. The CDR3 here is CASGRTENTEAFF. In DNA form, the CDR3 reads TGTGCCAGCGGCCGGACAGAGAACACTGAAGCTTTCTTT.

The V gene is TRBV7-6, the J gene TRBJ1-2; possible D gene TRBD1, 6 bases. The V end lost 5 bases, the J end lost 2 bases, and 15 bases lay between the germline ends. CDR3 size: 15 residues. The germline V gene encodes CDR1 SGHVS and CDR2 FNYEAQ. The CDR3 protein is CASSPRGGGNYGYTF. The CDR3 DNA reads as TGTGCCAGCAGCCCCAGAGGGGGGGGGAACTATGGCTACACCTTC.

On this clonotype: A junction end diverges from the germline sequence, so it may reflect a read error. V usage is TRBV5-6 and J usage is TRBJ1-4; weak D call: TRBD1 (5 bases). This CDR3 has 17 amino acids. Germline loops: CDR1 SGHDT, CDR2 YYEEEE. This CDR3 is CASSAGLNYREREKRFF. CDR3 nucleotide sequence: TGTGCCAGCAGCGCGGGACTTAACTACCGAGAGAGGGAAAAACGGTTTTTT.

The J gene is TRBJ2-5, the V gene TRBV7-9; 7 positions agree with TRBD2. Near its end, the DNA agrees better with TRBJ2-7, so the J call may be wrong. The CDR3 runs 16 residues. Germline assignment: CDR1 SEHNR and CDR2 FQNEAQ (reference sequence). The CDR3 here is CASSLAWGGREYEQYF. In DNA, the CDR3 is TGTGCCAGCAGCTTAGCGTGGGGCGGGAGAGAATACGAGCAGTACTTC.

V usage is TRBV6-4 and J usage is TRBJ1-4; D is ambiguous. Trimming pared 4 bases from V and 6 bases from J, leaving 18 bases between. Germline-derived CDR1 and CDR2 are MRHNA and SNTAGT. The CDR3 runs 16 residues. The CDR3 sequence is CASSGERQLSDEKLFF. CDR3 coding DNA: TGTGCCAGCAGTGGGGAGAGGCAACTATCTGATGAAAAACTGTTTTTT.

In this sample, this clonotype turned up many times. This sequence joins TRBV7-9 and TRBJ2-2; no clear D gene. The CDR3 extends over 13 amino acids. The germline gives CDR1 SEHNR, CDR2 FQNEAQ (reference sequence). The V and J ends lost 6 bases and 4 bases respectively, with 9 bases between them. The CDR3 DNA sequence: TGTGCCAGCAGTTTACTTGGCACCGGGGAGCTGTTTTTT. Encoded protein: CASSLLGTGELFF.

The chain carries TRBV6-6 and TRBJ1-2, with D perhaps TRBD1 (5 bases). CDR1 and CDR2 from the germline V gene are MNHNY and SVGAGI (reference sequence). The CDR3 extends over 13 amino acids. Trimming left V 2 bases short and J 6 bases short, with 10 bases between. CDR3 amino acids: CASSYRGKDGYTF. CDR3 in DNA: TGTGCCAGCAGTTACAGGGGCAAAGATGGCTACACCTTC.

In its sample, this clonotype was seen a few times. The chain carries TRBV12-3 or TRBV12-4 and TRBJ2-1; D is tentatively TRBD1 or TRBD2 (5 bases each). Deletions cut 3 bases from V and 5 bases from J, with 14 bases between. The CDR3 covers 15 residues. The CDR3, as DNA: TGTGCCAGCAGTTTGTCGAGGGGTGGGGACAATGAGCAGTTCTTC. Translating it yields CASSLSRGGDNEQFF.

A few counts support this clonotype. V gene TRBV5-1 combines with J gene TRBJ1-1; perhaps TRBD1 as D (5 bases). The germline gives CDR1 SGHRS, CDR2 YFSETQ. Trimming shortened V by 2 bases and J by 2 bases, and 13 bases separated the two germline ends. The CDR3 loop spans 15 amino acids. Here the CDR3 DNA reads TGCGCCAGCAGCTTCGGAGGGACCGCCAACACTGAAGCTTTCTTT. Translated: CASSFGGTANTEAFF. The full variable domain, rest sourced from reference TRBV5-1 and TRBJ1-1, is KAGVTQTPRYLIKTRGQQVTLSCSPISGHRSVSWYQQTPGQGLQFLFEYFSETQRNKGNFPGRFSGRQFSNSRSEMNVSTLELGDSALYLCASSFGGTANTEAFFGQGTRLTVV.